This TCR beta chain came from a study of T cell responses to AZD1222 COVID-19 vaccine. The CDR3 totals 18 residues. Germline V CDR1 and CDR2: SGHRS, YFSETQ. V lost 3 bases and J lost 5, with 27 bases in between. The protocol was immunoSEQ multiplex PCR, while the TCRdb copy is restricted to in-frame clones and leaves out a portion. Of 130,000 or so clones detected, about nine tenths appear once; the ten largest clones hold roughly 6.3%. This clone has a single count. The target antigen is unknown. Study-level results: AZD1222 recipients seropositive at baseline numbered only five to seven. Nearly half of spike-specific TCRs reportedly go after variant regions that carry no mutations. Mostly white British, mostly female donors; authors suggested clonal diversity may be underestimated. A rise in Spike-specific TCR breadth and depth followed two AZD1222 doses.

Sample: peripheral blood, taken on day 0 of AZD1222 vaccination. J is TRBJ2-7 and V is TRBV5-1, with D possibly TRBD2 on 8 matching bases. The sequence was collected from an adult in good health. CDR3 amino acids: CASSSTGVRETSAHEQYF. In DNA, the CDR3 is TGCGCCAGCAGCTCTACAGGGGTGCGAGAGACTAGCGCCCACGAGCAGTACTTC.